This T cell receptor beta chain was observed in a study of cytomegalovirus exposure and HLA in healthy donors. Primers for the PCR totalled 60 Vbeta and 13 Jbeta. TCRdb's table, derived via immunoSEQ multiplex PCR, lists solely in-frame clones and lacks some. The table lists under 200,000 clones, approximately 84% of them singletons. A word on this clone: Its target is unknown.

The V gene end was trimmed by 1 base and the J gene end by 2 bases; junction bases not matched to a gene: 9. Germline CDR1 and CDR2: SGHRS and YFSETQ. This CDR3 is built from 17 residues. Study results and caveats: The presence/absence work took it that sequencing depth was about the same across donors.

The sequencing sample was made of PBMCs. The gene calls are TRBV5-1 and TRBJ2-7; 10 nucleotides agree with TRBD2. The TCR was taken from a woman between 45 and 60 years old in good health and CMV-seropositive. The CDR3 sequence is CASSLRASGGIAYEQYF. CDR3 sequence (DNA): TGCGCCAGCAGCTTGCGGGCTAGCGGGGGTATCGCCTACGAGCAGTACTTC.